Below are 26 T cell receptor beta chains sequenced from a single sample in a study of T cell changes during pregnancy in multiple sclerosis. Profiling relied on immunoSEQ multiplex PCR, and the TCRdb table lists in-frame clones only, not all of them. The repertoire includes about 75,000 clones, approximately 95% of them detected once, and less than 0.15% sits in the top ten. Material: CD4+ T cells from peripheral blood mononuclear cells, obtained after pregnancy. All receptors derive from a female donor with multiple sclerosis, enrolled in a pregnancy study.

V usage is TRBV6-5 and J usage is TRBJ1-2; 10 bases match TRBD1. Per germline, CDR1 MNHEY and CDR2 SVGAGI. CDR3 length: 14 amino acids. The trim removed 2 bases at V and 5 bases at J, leaving 2 bases unmatched. CDR3 loop: CASSYGGQGYGYTF. The DNA of the CDR3 is TGTGCCAGCAGTTACGGGGGACAGGGGTATGGCTACACCTTC.

The chain is built from TRBV27 and TRBJ2-3; 12 bases are a match to TRBD2. CDR1 and CDR2 from the germline V gene are MNHEY and SMNVEV (reference sequence). The CDR3 length is 15 residues. Unmatched junction bases numbered 6, after V lost 8 bases and J lost 3 bases. The CDR3 nucleotides read TGTGCCAGCGGACTAGCGGGAATAGGTACAGATACGCAGTATTTT. Translation gives CASGLAGIGTDTQYF.

The rearrangement links TRBV5-1 to TRBJ2-7; 9 bases are a match to TRBD1. The CDR3 length is 14 residues. Per the germline V gene, CDR1 is SGHRS and CDR2 is YFSETQ. The ends lost 1 base at V and 6 bases at J; junction bases unmatched: 5. The CDR3 protein is CASSLWTGAAEQYF. As DNA, the CDR3 is TGCGCCAGCAGCTTGTGGACAGGGGCGGCCGAGCAGTACTTC.

This chain uses TRBV14 with TRBJ1-2; D ambiguous. The CDR3 covers 14 residues. CDR1 is SGHDN, CDR2 FVKESK, per germline. V lost 0 bases, J lost 7 bases, and 12 bases lay in between. CDR3 amino acids: CASSQEWAASGYTF. CDR3 sequence (DNA): TGTGCCAGCAGCCAAGAATGGGCTGCATCTGGCTACACCTTC.

The chain recombines TRBV9 with TRBJ1-4; D is possibly TRBD1 (6 bases). The germline V gene encodes CDR1 SGDLS and CDR2 YYNGEE. Deletions cut 4 bases from V and 4 bases from J, with 11 bases between. This CDR3 is built from 14 residues. CDR3 DNA: TGTGCCAGCAGCCAGGACAGCAATAATGAAAAACTGTTTTTT. Translating gives CASSQDSNNEKLFF.

This chain uses TRBV2 with TRBJ1-4; 7 bases agree with TRBD1. Germline V gives CDR1 SNHLY, CDR2 FYNNEI. V shed 7 bases and J 7 bases; nucleotides not matched to a gene: 6. The length of the CDR3 is 13 residues. The CDR3 sequence is CASMVQGVEKLFF. Written as DNA, the CDR3 is TGTGCCAGCATGGTCCAGGGGGTTGAAAAACTGTTTTTT.

The chain combines TRBV6-5 with TRBJ2-7; D is perhaps TRBD2 (6 bases). V lost 4 bases to trimming and J lost 2 bases, with 15 bases between them. From germline, CDR1 is MNHEY and CDR2 SVGAGI. The CDR3 runs to 15 residues. The CDR3 bases are TGTGCCAGCAGTTCCCTCGGGGCGGGAACCTACGAGCAGTACTTC. Protein: CASSSLGAGTYEQYF.

V and J are TRBV2 and TRBJ2-3; D is possibly TRBD2 (6 bases). Germline V gene sequence: CDR1 SNHLY, CDR2 FYNNEI. Trimming cost V 6 bases and J 6 bases, with 19 bases left between them. This CDR3 is built from 15 residues. DNA for the CDR3: TGTGCCAGCAGCGGACTACTCCTTAAGTCGGATACGCAGTATTTT. Protein product: CASSGLLLKSDTQYF.

The rearrangement uses TRBV9 and TRBJ2-1; 7 bases align to TRBD2. The junction had 8 bases not matched to a gene; V was cut back by 5 bases and J by 0 bases. Germline V gives CDR1 SGDLS, CDR2 YYNGEE. The CDR3 length is 16 residues. In DNA, the CDR3 is TGTGCCAGCAGTCGACAAGCGGGATCCTCCTACAATGAGCAGTTCTTC. Translating gives CASSRQAGSSYNEQFF.

V gene TRBV2 combines with J gene TRBJ2-5, with 8 bases identical to TRBD2. Germline CDR1 is SNHLY and CDR2 is FYNNEI. J gave up 5 bases and V 5 bases, and 7 bases lay outside the gene matches. The CDR3 has 14 amino acids. CDR3 nucleotides: TGTGCCAGCAGTCCCGGACTAGCTAGGGAGACCCAGTACTTC. It translates to CASSPGLARETQYF.

This chain connects TRBV19 to TRBJ1-5; TRBD1 is a possible D gene (6 bases). Looked up from germline, CDR1 is LNHDA and CDR2 is SQIVND (reference sequence). Trimming shortened V by 5 bases and J by 4 bases, and 18 bases separated the two germline ends. The CDR3 covers 16 residues. CDR3 sequence (DNA): TGTGCCAGTAGTCTCGGGACATCCTCAGCAAATCAGCCCCAGCATTTT. Protein: CASSLGTSSANQPQHF.

This clone was seen a single time. V and J are TRBV10-3 and TRBJ1-4; 7 bases map to TRBD1. V shed 5 bases and J 5 bases; nucleotides not matched to a gene: 5. The CDR3 extends over 14 amino acids. Germline V CDR1 and CDR2: ENHRY, SYGVKD. Here the CDR3 reads CAISSGTANEKLFF. CDR3 bases: TGTGCCATCAGTTCCGGGACAGCGAATGAAAAACTGTTTTTT.

The chain recombines TRBV28 with TRBJ2-5; D is perhaps TRBD1 (5 bases). The V end was cut by 5 bases, the J end by 3 bases, with 19 bases between. The CDR3 sequence is 16 residues long. From germline, CDR1 is MDHEN and CDR2 SYDVKM. The CDR3 here is CASSRQTGGAEETQYF. The CDR3 DNA sequence: TGTGCCAGCAGTCGCCAGACCGGTGGGGCGGAAGAGACCCAGTACTTC. Full variable domain (missing parts from reference TRBV28 and TRBJ2-5): DVKVTQSSRYLVKRTGEKVFLECVQDMDHENMFWYRQDPGLGLRLIYFSYDVKMKEKGDIPEGYSVSREKKERFSLILESASTNQTSMYLCASSRQTGGAEETQYFGPGTRLLVL.

V usage is TRBV4-1 and J usage is TRBJ2-2, with TRBD1 identical over 8 bases. Germline values: CDR1 MGHRA, CDR2 YSYEKL. V shed 1 base, J shed 5 bases, and the junction held 6 bases outside the gene matches. The CDR3 length is 16 residues. In nucleotides, the CDR3 is TGCGCCAGCAGCCAAGTATGGACAGGGAGTACCGGGGAGCTGTTTTTT. Its translation: CASSQVWTGSTGELFF.

The rearrangement links TRBV10-2 to TRBJ1-3; D uncertain. Between the trimmed V and J ends, which lost 2 bases and 0 bases, there was a span of 11 bases. There are 16 residues in the CDR3. Germline lookup yields CDR1 WSHSY and CDR2 SAAADI. The CDR3 DNA sequence: TGCGCCAGCAGTGAGAGCCAGGCACTCTCTGGAAACACCATATATTTT. It encodes CASSESQALSGNTIYF.

V is TRBV25-1 and J is TRBJ2-5; D gene unclear. V was clipped by 4 bases and J by 11 bases, with 11 bases between them. This CDR3 has 11 amino acids. Germline V CDR1 and CDR2: MGHDK, SYGVNS. The CDR3 sequence is CASSALHEQYF. The CDR3, as DNA: TGTGCCAGCAGTGCGTTGCATGAGCAGTACTTC.

The gene calls are TRBV28 and TRBJ2-2; 8 nucleotides agree with TRBD1. The CDR3 totals 16 residues. J gave up 0 bases and V 5 bases, and 5 bases lay outside the gene matches. Germline lookup yields CDR1 MDHEN and CDR2 SYDVKM. Here the CDR3 reads CASSPRQGTNTGELFF. For the CDR3, the DNA is TGTGCCAGCAGTCCCCGACAGGGGACGAACACCGGGGAGCTGTTTTTT.

Comment on this clone: The junction departs from the called germline gene at one end, perhaps through a read error. The chain has TRBV7-7 and TRBJ2-1; TRBD2 matches 8 bases. Germline lookup yields CDR1 SSHAT and CDR2 FNYEAQ (reference sequence). The CDR3 has 15 residues. The CDR3 protein is CASSSTSGDNNEQFF. The CDR3 nucleotides read TGTGCTAGCAGCTCAACTAGCGGAGATAACAATGAGCAGTTCTTC.

V is TRBV29-1 and J is TRBJ2-2, with a weak D call TRBD1 (6 bases). CDR3 length: 17 amino acids. Germline V gene lookup returns CDR1 SQVTM and CDR2 ANQGSEA. V lost 4 bases to trimming and J lost 2 bases, with 20 bases between them. The CDR3 DNA is TGCAGCGTTGGGGGGCCCATATCGGGACCAAACACCGGGGAGCTGTTTTTT. Encoded protein: CSVGGPISGPNTGELFF.

The chain is built from TRBV30 and TRBJ1-2; no clear D gene. The CDR3 contains 15 residues. Deletions cut 0 bases from V and 2 bases from J, with 13 bases between. The germline gives CDR1 GTSNPN, CDR2 SVGIG (reference sequence). The CDR3 region has the DNA TGTGCCTGGAGTGTCCCCGGACCGGGAAACTATGGCTACACCTTC. Its protein product is CAWSVPGPGNYGYTF.

This rearrangement joins TRBV9 to TRBJ2-3; 7 nucleotides line up with TRBD2. V was pared by 4 bases and J by 4 bases, with 0 bases of the junction left unmatched. The CDR3 extends over 12 amino acids. Germline-derived CDR1 and CDR2 are SGDLS and YYNGEE. In DNA form, the CDR3 reads TGTGCCAGCAGCCGGGGGGCAGATACGCAGTATTTT. It encodes CASSRGADTQYF.

The chain combines TRBV18 with TRBJ2-5; TRBD1 might be the D (5 bases). CDR3 size: 16 residues. Germline V gives CDR1 KGHSH, CDR2 LQKENI. V gave up 0 bases and J gave up 5 bases, with 16 bases separating them. CDR3 amino acids: CASSPPNRSSRETQYF. CDR3 DNA: TGTGCCAGCTCACCACCGAACAGGTCATCGAGGGAGACCCAGTACTTC.

This clone was seen only once. The chain combines TRBV5-1 with TRBJ1-1; 7 nucleotides match TRBD1. The CDR3 is made up of 13 amino acids. Trimming cost V 0 bases and J 4 bases; bases outside gene matches: 0. The germline V gene encodes CDR1 SGHRS and CDR2 YFSETQ. CDR3 bases: TGCGCCAGCAGCTTGGACAGGGGCACTGAAGCTTTCTTT. Its protein is CASSLDRGTEAFF.

V and J are TRBV28 and TRBJ1-5, with TRBD1 as a possible D gene (5 bases). This CDR3 contains 17 residues. The V end lost 6 bases, the J end lost 5 bases, and 23 bases lay between the germline ends. Germline CDR1 is MDHEN and CDR2 is SYDVKM. The CDR3 protein is CASRGSGTGGGHQPQHF. In DNA, the CDR3 is TGTGCCAGCAGGGGATCGGGGACGGGAGGAGGCCATCAGCCCCAGCATTTT.

The rearrangement uses TRBV28 and TRBJ2-7; 10 bases are shared with TRBD2. In germline, CDR1 is MDHEN, CDR2 SYDVKM. The CDR3 sequence is 17 residues long. The V gene end was trimmed by 5 bases and the J gene end by 2 bases; junction bases not matched to a gene: 12. CDR3: CASSTRRLAGNTYEQYF. As DNA, the CDR3 is TGTGCCAGCAGTACAAGGCGACTAGCGGGCAACACCTACGAGCAGTACTTC.

The gene calls are TRBV7-9 and TRBJ1-5; no reliable D call. V gave up 2 bases and J gave up 3 bases, with 8 bases separating them. The CDR3 consists of 14 residues. The V gene's germline CDR1 is SEHNR and CDR2 FQNEAQ (reference sequence). The DNA of the CDR3 is TGTGCCAGCAGCTTATCGGGGAACAATCAGCCCCAGCATTTT. Translated, it gives CASSLSGNNQPQHF.